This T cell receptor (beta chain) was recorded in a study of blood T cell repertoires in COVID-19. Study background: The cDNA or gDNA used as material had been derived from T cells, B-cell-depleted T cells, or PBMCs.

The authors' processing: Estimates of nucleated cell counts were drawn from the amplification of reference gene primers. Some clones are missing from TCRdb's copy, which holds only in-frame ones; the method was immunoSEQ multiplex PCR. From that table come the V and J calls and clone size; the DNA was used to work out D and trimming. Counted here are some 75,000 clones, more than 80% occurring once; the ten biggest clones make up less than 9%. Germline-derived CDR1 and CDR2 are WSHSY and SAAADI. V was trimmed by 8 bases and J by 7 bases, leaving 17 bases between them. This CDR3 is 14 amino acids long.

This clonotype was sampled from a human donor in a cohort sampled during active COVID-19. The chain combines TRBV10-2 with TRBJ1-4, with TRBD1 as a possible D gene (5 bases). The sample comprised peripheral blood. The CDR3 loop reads CASSWEGRGEKLFF. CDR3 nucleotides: TGCGCCAGCTCCTGGGAGGGGCGGGGTGAAAAACTGTTTTTT.